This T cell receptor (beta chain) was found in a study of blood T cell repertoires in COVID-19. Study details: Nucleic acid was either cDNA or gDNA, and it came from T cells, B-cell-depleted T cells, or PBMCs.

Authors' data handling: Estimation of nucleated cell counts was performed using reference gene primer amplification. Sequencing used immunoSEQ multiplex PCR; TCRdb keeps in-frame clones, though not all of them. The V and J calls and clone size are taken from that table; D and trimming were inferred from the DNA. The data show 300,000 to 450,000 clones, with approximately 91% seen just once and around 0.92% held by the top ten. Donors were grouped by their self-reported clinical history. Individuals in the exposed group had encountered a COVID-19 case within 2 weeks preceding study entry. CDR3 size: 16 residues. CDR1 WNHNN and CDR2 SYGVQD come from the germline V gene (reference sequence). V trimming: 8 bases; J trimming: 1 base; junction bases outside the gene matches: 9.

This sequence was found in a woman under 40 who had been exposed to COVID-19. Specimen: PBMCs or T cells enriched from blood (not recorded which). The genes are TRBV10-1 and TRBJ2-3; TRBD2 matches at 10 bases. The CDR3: CASGRTSGHGTDTQYF. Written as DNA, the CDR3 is TGCGCCAGCGGACGGACTAGCGGCCACGGCACAGATACGCAGTATTTT.